The T cell receptor (beta chain) under discussion was sequenced for a study of blood T cells in healthy people across ages. Then a second PCR, running about 6 to 12 cycles, was carried out with a sample-barcoded 5' primer and a J-beta primer mix. From the 5' RACE reads, TCRdb called clonotypes with MiXCR, one entry per CDR3 protein. In the table there are almost 300,000 distinct CDR3 sequences, roughly 26% of which are singletons. The sample holds a few counts of this clonotype. The receptor was isolated from a woman aged 70-85 years in good health. Sequencing was performed on blood.

CDR3 protein: CASSHRQGLPETQYF. CDR3 in DNA: TGTGCCAGCAGTCACCGACAGGGACTACCAGAGACCCAGTACTTC. The V gene is TRBV6-2 or TRBV6-3, the J gene TRBJ2-5; D tentatively fits TRBD1 or TRBD2 (7 bases each). This CDR3 spans 15 amino acids. CDR1 is MNHEY and CDR2 is SVGEGT in the germline V gene. V was shortened by 5 bases and J by 4 bases, with 17 bases between the two germline ends.